Listed below are T cell receptor beta chains from one sample, sequenced in a study of identifying expanded T cells in peripheral blood. Method: immunoSEQ multiplex PCR; TCRdb's copy keeps in-frame clones and lacks some. The table includes approximately 81,000 clones, 84% detected once. The sample was blood. Receptors originate from a person between 18 and 75 years old in good health. Each CDR3 is given without its conserved first and last residue. Each record gives: V gene, CDR3 protein.

>TRBV5-6
ASSLDRVAAEAF
>TRBV28
ASSSPYRDRGSYEQY
>TRBV7-2
ASSSYRGQDPDTQY
>TRBV2
ASSRRPGGEGEKLF
>TRBV28
ASRGADGSYEQY
>TRBV29-1
SVIGTGSYNEQF
>TRBV7-2
ASSFTSFYEQY
>TRBV27
ASRIVSQGFVNTEAF
>TRBV7-8
ASGQGDADTQY
>TRBV28
ASSLWGELYGYT
>TRBV4-3
ASSPGTSDYNEQF
>TRBV4-3
ASSQEQTSGTQY
>TRBV9
ASSVYTVSDTQY
>TRBV18
ASSPLPDTQY
>TRBV7-2
ASRGGWFSGNTIY
>TRBV27
ASSLPRGVGQGYEQY
>TRBV7-6
ASSQDRGGNEQF
>TRBV27
ASSFLFNTGELF
>TRBV7-2
ASSLAGGTSYNEQF
>TRBV7-3
ASSYGAGVETQY
>TRBV5-1
ASSLEQGIREKLF
>TRBV29-1
SVVDGGRSEQY
>TRBV10-3
AIAGRGGGTEAF
>TRBV5-8
ASSLFPGPPYGYT
>TRBV7-9
AIGPGQGSYEQY
>TRBV28
ASSFLWRNPNNEQF
>TRBV2
ASKGGQGRNEQF
>TRBV4-3
ASSQEGAFGANVLT
>TRBV5-8
ASSFVGSGWTQY
>TRBV2
ASSEGDRGGRDTQY
>TRBV27
ASRGSQVSTDTQY
>TRBV30
AWRDFGNQPQH
>TRBV28
ASSLLLGQFQETQY
>TRBV6-5
ASGRGQETQY
>TRBV25-1
ASRKSSEDEQF
>TRBV9
ASSVSGTSGTPEQF